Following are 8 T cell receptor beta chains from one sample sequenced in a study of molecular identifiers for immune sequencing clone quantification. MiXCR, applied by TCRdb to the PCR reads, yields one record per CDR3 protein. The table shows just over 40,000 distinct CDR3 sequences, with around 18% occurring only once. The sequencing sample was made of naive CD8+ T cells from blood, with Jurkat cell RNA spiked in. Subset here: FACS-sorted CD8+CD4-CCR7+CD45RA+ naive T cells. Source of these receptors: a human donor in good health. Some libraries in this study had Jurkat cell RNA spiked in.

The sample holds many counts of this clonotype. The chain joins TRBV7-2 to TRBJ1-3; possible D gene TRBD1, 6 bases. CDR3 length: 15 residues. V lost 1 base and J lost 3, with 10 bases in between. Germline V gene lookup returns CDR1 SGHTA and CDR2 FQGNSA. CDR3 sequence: CASSLERGYGNTIYF. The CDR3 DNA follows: TGTGCCAGCAGCTTAGAGAGGGGGTATGGAAACACCATATATTTT.

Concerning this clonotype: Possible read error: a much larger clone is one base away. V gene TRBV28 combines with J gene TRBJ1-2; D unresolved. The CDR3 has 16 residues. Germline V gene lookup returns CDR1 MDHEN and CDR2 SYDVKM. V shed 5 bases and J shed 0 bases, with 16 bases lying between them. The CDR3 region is CASSLVPATANYGYTF. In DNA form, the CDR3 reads TGTGCCAGCAGTCTCGTCCCCGCGACGGCTAACTATGGCTACACCTTC.

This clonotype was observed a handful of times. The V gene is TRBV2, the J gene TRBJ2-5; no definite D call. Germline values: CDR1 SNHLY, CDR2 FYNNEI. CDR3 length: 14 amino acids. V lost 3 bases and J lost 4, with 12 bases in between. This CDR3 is CASSDPNARETQYF. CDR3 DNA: TGTGCCAGCAGTGACCCTAACGCCCGAGAGACCCAGTACTTC. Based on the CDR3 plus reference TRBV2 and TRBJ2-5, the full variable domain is EPEVTQTPSHQVTQMGQEVILRCVPISNHLYFYWYRQILGQKVEFLVSFYNNEISEKSEIFDDQFSVERPDGSNFTLKIRSTKLEDSAMYFCASSDPNARETQYFGPGTRLLVL.

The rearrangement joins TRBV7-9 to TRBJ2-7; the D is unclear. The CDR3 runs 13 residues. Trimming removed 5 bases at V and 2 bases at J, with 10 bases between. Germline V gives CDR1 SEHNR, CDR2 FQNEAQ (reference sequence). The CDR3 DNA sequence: TGTGCCAGCAGCCCCCAAACCCCCTACGAGCAGTACTTC. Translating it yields CASSPQTPYEQYF.

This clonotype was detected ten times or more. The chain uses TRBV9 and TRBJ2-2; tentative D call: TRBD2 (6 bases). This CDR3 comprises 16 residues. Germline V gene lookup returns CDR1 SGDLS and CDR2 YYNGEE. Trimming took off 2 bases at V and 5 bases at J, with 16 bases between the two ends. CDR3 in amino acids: CASSVVSRGGTGELFF. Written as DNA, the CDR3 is TGTGCCAGCAGCGTGGTGTCGCGGGGAGGTACCGGGGAGCTGTTTTTT.

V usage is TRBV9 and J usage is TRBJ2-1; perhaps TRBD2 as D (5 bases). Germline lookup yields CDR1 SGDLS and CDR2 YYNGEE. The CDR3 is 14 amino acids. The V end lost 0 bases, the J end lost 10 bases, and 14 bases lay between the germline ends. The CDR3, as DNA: TGTGCCAGCAGCGTAGGGACTTCGACGAGGGAGCAGTTCTTC. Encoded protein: CASSVGTSTREQFF.

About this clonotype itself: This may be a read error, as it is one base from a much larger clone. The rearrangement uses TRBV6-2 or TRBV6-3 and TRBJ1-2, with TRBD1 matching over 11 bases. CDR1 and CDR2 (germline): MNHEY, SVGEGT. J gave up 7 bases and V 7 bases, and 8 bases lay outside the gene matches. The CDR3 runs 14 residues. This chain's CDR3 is CASTDLGTGGGYTF. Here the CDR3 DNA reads TGTGCCAGCACTGATCTCGGGACAGGGGGTGGCTACACCTTC.

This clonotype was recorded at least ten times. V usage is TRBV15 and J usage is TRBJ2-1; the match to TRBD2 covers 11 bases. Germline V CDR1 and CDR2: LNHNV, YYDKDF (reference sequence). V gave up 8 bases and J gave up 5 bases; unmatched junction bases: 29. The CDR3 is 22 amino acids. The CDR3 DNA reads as TGTGCCACCCCCGACACGAAACAGGGGGCTCTACTAGCGGGAGAAGAGGACAATGAGCAGTTCTTC. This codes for CATPDTKQGALLAGEEDNEQFF.